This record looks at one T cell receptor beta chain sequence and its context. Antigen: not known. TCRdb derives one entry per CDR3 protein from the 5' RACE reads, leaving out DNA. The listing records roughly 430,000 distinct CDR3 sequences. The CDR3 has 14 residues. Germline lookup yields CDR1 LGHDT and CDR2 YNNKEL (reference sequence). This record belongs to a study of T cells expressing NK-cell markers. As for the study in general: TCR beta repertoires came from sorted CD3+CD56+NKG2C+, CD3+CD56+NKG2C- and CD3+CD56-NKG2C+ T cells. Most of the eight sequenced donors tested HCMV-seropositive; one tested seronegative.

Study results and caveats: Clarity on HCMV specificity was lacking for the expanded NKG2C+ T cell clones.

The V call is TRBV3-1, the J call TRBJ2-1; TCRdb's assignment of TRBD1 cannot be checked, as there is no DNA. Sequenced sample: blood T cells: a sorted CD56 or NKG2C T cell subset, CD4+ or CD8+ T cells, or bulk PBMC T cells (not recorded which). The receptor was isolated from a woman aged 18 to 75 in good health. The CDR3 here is CASSRTPGYNEQFF.